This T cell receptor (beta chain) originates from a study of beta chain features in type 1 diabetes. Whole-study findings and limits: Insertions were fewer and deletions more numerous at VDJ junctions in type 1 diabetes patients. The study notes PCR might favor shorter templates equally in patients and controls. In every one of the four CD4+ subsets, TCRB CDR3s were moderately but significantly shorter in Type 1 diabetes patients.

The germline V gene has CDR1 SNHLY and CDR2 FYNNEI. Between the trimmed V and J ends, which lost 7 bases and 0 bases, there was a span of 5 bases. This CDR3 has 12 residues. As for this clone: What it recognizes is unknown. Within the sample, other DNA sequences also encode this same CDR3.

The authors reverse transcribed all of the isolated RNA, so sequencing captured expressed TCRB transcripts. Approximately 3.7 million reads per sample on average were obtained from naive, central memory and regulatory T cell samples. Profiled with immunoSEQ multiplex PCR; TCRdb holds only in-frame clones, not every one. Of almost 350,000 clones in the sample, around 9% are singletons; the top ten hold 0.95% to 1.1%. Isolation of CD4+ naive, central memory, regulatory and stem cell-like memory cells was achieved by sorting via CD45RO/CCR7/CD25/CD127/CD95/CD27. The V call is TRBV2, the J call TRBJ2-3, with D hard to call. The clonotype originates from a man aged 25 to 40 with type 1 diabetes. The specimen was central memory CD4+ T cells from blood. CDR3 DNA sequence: TGTGCCAGCACCACTAGCACAGATACGCAGTATTTT. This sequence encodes CASTTSTDTQYF.